Following are 24 T cell receptor beta chains from one sample sequenced in a study of follicular helper T cells after annual influenza vaccination. Noted time point: 2014-2015 season, pre-vaccination. Sequenced by immunoSEQ multiplex PCR; TCRdb stores in-frame clones only, minus some. The sample yields about 11,000 clones, around 84% seen once. The sequenced sample was CXCR5- memory CD4+ T cells sorted from blood, obtained on the day of influenza vaccination. The receptors come from an adult who received the influenza vaccine.

The CDR3 reads CASSLAGVPGYTF. Here the CDR3 DNA reads TGTGCCAGCAGCTTGGCCGGGGTGCCTGGCTACACCTTC. The genes are TRBV5-5 and TRBJ1-2; no clear D. V dropped 0 bases and J dropped 7 bases, with 10 bases sitting between them. This CDR3 spans 13 amino acids. Germline-derived CDR1 and CDR2 are SGHKS and YYEKEE (reference sequence).

This chain joins TRBV9 and TRBJ1-5; D ambiguous. Germline V CDR1 and CDR2: SGDLS, YYNGEE. Trimming left V 4 bases short and J 0 bases short, with 8 bases between. The CDR3 consists of 14 residues. The CDR3 DNA reads as TGTGCCAGCAGCCTGGACGGTAGCAATCAGCCCCAGCATTTT. It codes for CASSLDGSNQPQHF.

The chain combines TRBV20-1 with TRBJ2-4; tentative D call: TRBD1 (5 bases). Germline CDR1 DFQATT, CDR2 SNEGSKA (reference sequence). Trimming left V 8 bases short and J 2 bases short, with 7 bases between. The CDR3 runs 11 residues. The CDR3 here is CSRQTKNIQYF. The DNA of the CDR3 is TGCAGTCGACAGACCAAAAACATTCAGTACTTC.

This clone was counted a few times. This chain connects TRBV5-1 to TRBJ2-2, with D perhaps matching TRBD1 (6 bases). The germline gives CDR1 SGHRS, CDR2 YFSETQ. V shed 0 bases and J shed 6 bases, with 15 bases lying between them. This CDR3 has 16 residues. CDR3 protein: CASSLGPQGSAGELFF. In DNA, the CDR3 is TGCGCCAGCAGCTTGGGTCCGCAGGGGAGTGCCGGGGAGCTGTTTTTT.

This sequence joins TRBV4-3 and TRBJ2-3; D unclear. There are 15 residues in the CDR3. Per the germline V gene, CDR1 is LGHNA and CDR2 is YSLEER. The ends were cut back, 0 bases at V and 0 bases at J, with 7 bases in the middle. CDR3 in amino acids: CASSQELLSTDTQYF. CDR3 DNA: TGCGCCAGCAGCCAAGAGCTTTTGAGCACAGATACGCAGTATTTT.

The genes are TRBV6-6 and TRBJ2-5; 10 positions agree with TRBD2. Germline V gives CDR1 MNHNY, CDR2 SVGAGI (reference sequence). With 3 bases clipped from V and 4 bases from J, the junction kept 5 bases outside the gene matches. The CDR3 runs 15 residues. DNA of the CDR3: TGTGCCAGCAGTTATTCAGCGGGAGGGTTAGAGACCCAGTACTTC. This encodes CASSYSAGGLETQYF.

The chain employs TRBV9 and TRBJ1-3; maybe TRBD1 (5 bases). Germline CDR1 SGDLS, CDR2 YYNGEE. The CDR3 loop spans 14 amino acids. Trimming cost V 6 bases and J 4 bases, with 14 bases left between them. The CDR3 here is CASTPGGLGNTIYF. The CDR3 DNA is TGTGCCAGCACCCCCGGGGGGTTGGGAAACACCATATATTTT. The full variable domain, completed using reference TRBV9 and TRBJ1-3, is DSGVTQTPKHLITATGQRVTLRCSPRSGDLSVYWYQQSLDQGLQFLIQYYNGEERAKGNILERFSAQQFPDLHSELNLSSLELGDSALYFCASTPGGLGNTIYFGEGSWLTVV.

The chain joins TRBV15 to TRBJ1-5; 9 nucleotides line up with TRBD1. Germline CDR1 LNHNV, CDR2 YYDKDF (reference sequence). The CDR3 extends over 18 amino acids. The J segment lost 7 bases and the V segment lost 1 base, leaving 14 bases of the junction unmatched. The chain's CDR3 is CATSRVKGPGQGRQPQHF. The CDR3 DNA follows: TGTGCCACCAGCAGAGTTAAGGGTCCGGGACAGGGTCGCCAGCCCCAGCATTTT.

The rearrangement uses TRBV5-1 and TRBJ2-4; a possible D gene is TRBD1 (6 bases). Germline loops: CDR1 SGHRS, CDR2 YFSETQ. The germline V and J ends were trimmed by 0 bases and 1 base, with 20 bases remaining between them. The CDR3 has 19 residues. CDR3: CASSLAAGADLSAKNIQYF. The CDR3 DNA is TGCGCCAGCAGCTTGGCCGCAGGGGCCGACCTATCGGCCAAAAACATTCAGTACTTC.

The J gene is TRBJ2-3, the V gene TRBV4-3, with 9 nucleotides matching TRBD1. The CDR3 is made up of 16 amino acids. Trimming at V came to 1 base and at J to 4 bases, leaving 6 bases not matched to a gene. Germline CDR1 and CDR2: LGHNA and YSLEER. CDR3 nucleotides: TGCGCCAGCAGCCAAGGAGGACAGGGGATTCCAGATACGCAGTATTTT. It codes for CASSQGGQGIPDTQYF.

This clone has more than one count but fewer than ten. V gene TRBV7-2 combines with J gene TRBJ1-5; the D is unclear. Trimming left V 3 bases short and J 3 bases short, with 9 bases between. Germline CDR1 SGHTA, CDR2 FQGNSA. This CDR3 is built from 14 residues. Written as DNA, the CDR3 is TGTGCCAGCAGCTTTGGCCAGAACAATCAGCCCCAGCATTTT. This encodes CASSFGQNNQPQHF. Complete variable domain (other parts from reference TRBV7-2 and TRBJ1-5): GAGVSQSPSNKVTEKGKDVELRCDPISGHTALYWYRQSLGQGLEFLIYFQGNSAPDKSGLPSDRFSAERTGGSVSTLTIQRTQQEDSAVYLCASSFGQNNQPQHFGDGTRLSIL.

V is TRBV7-9 and J is TRBJ2-1, with TRBD1 matching 10 bases. V lost 1 base to trimming and J lost 7 bases; unmatched junction nucleotides: 4. The CDR3 length is 15 residues. Germline V gives CDR1 SEHNR, CDR2 FQNEAQ (reference sequence). This chain's CDR3 is CASSLGQGARNEQFF. In nucleotides, the CDR3 is TGTGCCAGCAGCTTAGGACAGGGGGCTAGGAATGAGCAGTTCTTC.

The V gene is TRBV27, the J gene TRBJ2-4, with D uncertain. The CDR3 consists of 14 residues. The germline gives CDR1 MNHEY, CDR2 SMNVEV (reference sequence). The germline V and J ends were trimmed by 5 bases and 0 bases, with 8 bases remaining between them. The DNA for the CDR3 is TGTGCCAGCAGTAAACAGCTAGCCAAAAACATTCAGTACTTC. Its translation is CASSKQLAKNIQYF.

Regarding this clone: Sequence at one end of the junction differs from germline and may be a read error. The gene calls are TRBV15 and TRBJ1-4; D unclear. Germline V gene data show CDR1 as LNHNV and CDR2 as YYDKDF (reference sequence). The CDR3 sequence is 14 residues long. Written as DNA, the CDR3 is TGTGCCACCAGCAGAGATGGGTTGACTGGCCTGAAAAACTTT. This codes for CATSRDGLTGLKNF.

In its sample, this clone was seen once. This chain connects TRBV7-2 to TRBJ2-7; 7 nucleotides agree with TRBD1. The CDR3 length is 15 residues. Germline V lookup: CDR1 SGHTA, CDR2 FQGNSA. With 6 bases clipped from V and 3 bases from J, the junction kept 11 bases outside the gene matches. The CDR3 spells CASSSRRQGGYEQYF. The CDR3 bases are TGTGCCAGCAGTAGCCGGCGACAGGGTGGCTACGAGCAGTACTTC.

The V call is TRBV19, the J call TRBJ2-7; D is possibly TRBD1 (6 bases). The V gene's germline CDR1 is LNHDA and CDR2 SQIVND (reference sequence). The CDR3 spans 15 residues. V lost 3 bases to trimming and J lost 3 bases, with 15 bases between them. CDR3 DNA sequence: TGTGCCAGTAGTATGGGCAGGGGACAACTCTACGAGCAGTACTTC. Translating gives CASSMGRGQLYEQYF. The complete variable domain, with remaining parts taken from reference TRBV19 and TRBJ2-7, reads DGGITQSPKYLFRKEGQNVTLSCEQNLNHDAMYWYRQDPGQGLRLIYYSQIVNDFQKGDIAEGYSVSREKKESFPLTVTSAQKNPTAFYLCASSMGRGQLYEQYFGPGTRLTVT.

The chain couples TRBV7-2 to TRBJ2-2, with a possible D match to TRBD2 (5 bases). Trimming took 4 bases from V and 4 from J, leaving 19 bases between them. CDR1 and CDR2 from the germline V gene are SGHTA and FQGNSA. This CDR3 has 17 amino acids. CDR3 protein: CASSSGGVGRSTGELFF. The CDR3 coding sequence is TGTGCCAGCAGCTCCGGTGGGGTAGGGAGAAGCACCGGGGAGCTGTTTTTT.

V usage is TRBV15 and J usage is TRBJ2-1, with a possible D match to TRBD2 (5 bases). The CDR3 runs to 17 residues. Trimming took off 1 base at V and 4 bases at J, with 17 bases between the two ends. CDR1 and CDR2 (germline): LNHNV, YYDKDF (reference sequence). The CDR3 loop is CATSRAGVNGIYNEQFF. CDR3 nucleotide sequence: TGTGCCACCAGCAGAGCTGGAGTAAACGGGATTTACAATGAGCAGTTCTTC.

This chain links TRBV7-9 with TRBJ2-7, with a tentative D call TRBD2 (5 bases). V shed 5 bases and J shed 6 bases, with 14 bases lying between them. The CDR3 is 13 residues long. Germline V gene lookup returns CDR1 SEHNR and CDR2 FQNEAQ (reference sequence). CDR3 amino acids: CASSPTSRGEQYF. CDR3 DNA sequence: TGTGCCAGCAGCCCCACCTCCCGGGGCGAGCAGTACTTC.

V is TRBV7-2 and J is TRBJ1-1; TRBD1 matches at 7 bases. Trimming took 6 bases from V and 3 from J; bases not matched to a gene: 4. Germline CDR1 and CDR2: SGHTA and FQGNSA. The CDR3 extends over 13 amino acids. The CDR3 region has the DNA TGTGCCAGCAGATCAGACAGGGACACTGAAGCTTTCTTT. This translates into CASRSDRDTEAFF.

The chain links TRBV5-1 to TRBJ1-6; 8 nucleotides agree with TRBD1. Germline-derived CDR1 and CDR2 are SGHRS and YFSETQ. Unmatched junction bases numbered 6, after V lost 3 bases and J lost 10 bases. The CDR3 has 14 residues. CDR3 sequence (DNA): TGCGCCAGCAGCTCCTCGACAGGGGAGTCACCCCTCCACTTT. This encodes CASSSSTGESPLHF.

This clone was recorded once. This chain connects TRBV6-5 to TRBJ2-7, with unresolved D. The CDR3 length is 15 residues. Trimming removed 0 bases from V and 2 bases from J, with 11 bases in between. Per the germline V gene, CDR1 is MNHEY and CDR2 is SVGAGI. The CDR3 region is CASSYSNVDPYEQYF. CDR3 DNA: TGTGCCAGCAGTTACTCGAATGTTGACCCCTACGAGCAGTACTTC.

The V call is TRBV30, the J call TRBJ2-1; D remains unclear. CDR1 is GTSNPN, CDR2 SVGIG, per germline (reference sequence). Trimming shortened V by 8 bases and J by 0 bases, and 17 bases separated the two germline ends. The CDR3 runs to 15 residues. CDR3 in DNA: TGTGCCCTCGAAAGTCGGGCTAGCTCCTACAATGAGCAGTTCTTC. It yields the protein CALESRASSYNEQFF.

The chain is built from TRBV2 and TRBJ1-3, with a possible D match to TRBD1 (6 bases). V was cut by 4 bases and J by 4 bases, with 17 bases left in between. This CDR3 has 16 residues. Germline V gives CDR1 SNHLY, CDR2 FYNNEI. This chain's CDR3 is CASSVNRDFSGNTIYF. As DNA, the CDR3 is TGTGCCAGCAGTGTCAACAGGGATTTTTCAGGAAACACCATATATTTT.